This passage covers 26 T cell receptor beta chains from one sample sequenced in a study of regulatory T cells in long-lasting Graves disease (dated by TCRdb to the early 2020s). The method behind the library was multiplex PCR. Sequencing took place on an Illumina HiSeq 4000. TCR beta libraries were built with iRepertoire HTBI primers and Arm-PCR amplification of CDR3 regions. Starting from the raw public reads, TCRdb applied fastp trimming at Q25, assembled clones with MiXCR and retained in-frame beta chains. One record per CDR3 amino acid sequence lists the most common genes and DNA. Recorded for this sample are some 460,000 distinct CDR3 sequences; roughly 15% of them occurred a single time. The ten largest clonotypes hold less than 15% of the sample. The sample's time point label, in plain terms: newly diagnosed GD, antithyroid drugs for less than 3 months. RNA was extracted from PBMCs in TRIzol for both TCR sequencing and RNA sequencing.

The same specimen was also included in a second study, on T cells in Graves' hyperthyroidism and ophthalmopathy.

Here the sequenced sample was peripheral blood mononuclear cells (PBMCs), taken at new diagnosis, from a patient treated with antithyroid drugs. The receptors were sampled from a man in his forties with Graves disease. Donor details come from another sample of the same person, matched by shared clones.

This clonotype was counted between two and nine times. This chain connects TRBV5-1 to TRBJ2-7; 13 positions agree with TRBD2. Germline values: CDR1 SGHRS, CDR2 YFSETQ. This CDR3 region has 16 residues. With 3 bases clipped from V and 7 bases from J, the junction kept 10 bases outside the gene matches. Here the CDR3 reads CASSSAGLAGEKEQYF. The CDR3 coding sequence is TGCGCCAGCAGCTCCGCCGGACTAGCGGGAGAGAAGGAGCAGTACTTC.

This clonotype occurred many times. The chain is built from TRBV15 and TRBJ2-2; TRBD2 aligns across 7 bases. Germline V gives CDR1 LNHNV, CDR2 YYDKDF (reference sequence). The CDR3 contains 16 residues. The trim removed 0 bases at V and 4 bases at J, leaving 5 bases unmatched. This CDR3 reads CATSRDLAGATGELFF. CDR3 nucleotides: TGTGCCACCAGCAGAGATTTGGCGGGAGCCACCGGGGAGCTGTTTTTT.

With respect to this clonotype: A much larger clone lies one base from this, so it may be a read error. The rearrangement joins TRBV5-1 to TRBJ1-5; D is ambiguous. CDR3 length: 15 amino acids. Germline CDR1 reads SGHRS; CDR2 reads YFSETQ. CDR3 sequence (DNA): TGCGTCAGCAGCTCTGACGGGAGAACTAATCAGCCCCAGCATTTT. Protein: CVSSSDGRTNQPQHF.

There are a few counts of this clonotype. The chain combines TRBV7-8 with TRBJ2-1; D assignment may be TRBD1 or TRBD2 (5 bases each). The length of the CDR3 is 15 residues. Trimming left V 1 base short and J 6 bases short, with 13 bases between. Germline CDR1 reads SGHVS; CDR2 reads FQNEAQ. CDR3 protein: CASSLVQGPVNEQFF. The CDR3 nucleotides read TGTGCCAGCAGCTTAGTTCAGGGACCCGTCAATGAGCAGTTCTTC.

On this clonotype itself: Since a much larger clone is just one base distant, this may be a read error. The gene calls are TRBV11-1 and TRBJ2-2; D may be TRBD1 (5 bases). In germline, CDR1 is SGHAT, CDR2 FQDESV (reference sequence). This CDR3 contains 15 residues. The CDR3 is CASNPDRSNAGELFF. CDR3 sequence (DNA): TGTGCCAGCAACCCTGACAGATCGAACGCCGGGGAGCTGTTTTTT.

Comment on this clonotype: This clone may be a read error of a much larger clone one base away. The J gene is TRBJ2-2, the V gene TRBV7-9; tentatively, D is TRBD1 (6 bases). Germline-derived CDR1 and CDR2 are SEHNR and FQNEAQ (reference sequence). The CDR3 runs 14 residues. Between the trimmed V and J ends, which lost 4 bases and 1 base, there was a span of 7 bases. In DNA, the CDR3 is TGTGCCAGCAGCTCACAGGGGAACACCGGGGAGCTGTTTTTT. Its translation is CASSSQGNTGELFF.

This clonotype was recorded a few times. This CDR3 is CSVECKGLNEKLFF. DNA of the CDR3: TGCAGCGTTGAGTGTAAGGGGCTAAATGAAAAACTGTTTTTT. V gene TRBV29-1 combines with J gene TRBJ1-4, with a weak D call TRBD1 (5 bases). This CDR3 has 14 residues. V gave up 3 bases and J gave up 5 bases, with 13 bases separating them. Germline CDR1 is SQVTM and CDR2 is ANQGSEA.

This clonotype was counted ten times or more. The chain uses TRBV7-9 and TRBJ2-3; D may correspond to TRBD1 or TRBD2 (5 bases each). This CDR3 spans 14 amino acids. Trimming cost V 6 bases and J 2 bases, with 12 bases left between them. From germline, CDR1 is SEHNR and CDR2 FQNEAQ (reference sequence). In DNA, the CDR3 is TGTGCCAGCAGTCCGGGGCAGTACACAGATACGCAGTATTTT. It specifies CASSPGQYTDTQYF.

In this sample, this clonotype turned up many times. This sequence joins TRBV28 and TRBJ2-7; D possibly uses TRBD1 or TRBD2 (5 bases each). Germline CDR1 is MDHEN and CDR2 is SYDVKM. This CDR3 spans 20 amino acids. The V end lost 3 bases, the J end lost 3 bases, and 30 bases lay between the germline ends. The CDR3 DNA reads TGTGCCAGCAGTTTTGCCTCGGGGTACGGGATCGGGGCGGAGATCTACGAGCAGTACTTC. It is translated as CASSFASGYGIGAEIYEQYF.

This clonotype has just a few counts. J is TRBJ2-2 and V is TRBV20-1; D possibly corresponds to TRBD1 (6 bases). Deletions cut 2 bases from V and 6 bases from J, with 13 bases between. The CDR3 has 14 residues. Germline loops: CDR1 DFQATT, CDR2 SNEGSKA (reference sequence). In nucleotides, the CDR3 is TGCAGTGCTAGATCGGCCCCAGGGGCCGGGGAGCTGTTTTTT. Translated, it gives CSARSAPGAGELFF.

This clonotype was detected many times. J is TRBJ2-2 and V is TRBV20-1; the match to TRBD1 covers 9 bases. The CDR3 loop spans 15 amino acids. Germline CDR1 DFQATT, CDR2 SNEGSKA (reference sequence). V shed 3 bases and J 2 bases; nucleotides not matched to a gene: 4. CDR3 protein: CSARGDRANTGELFF. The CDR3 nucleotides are TGCAGTGCTAGGGGGGACAGGGCTAACACCGGGGAGCTGTTTTTT.

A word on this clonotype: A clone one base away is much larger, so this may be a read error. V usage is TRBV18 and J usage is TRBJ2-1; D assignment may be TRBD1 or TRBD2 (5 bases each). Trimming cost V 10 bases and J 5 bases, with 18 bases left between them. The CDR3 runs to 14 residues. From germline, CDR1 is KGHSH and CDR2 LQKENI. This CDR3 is CANTRDRGDNEQFF. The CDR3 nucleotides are TGTGCCAACACCCGGGACCGAGGGGACAATGAGCAGTTCTTC.

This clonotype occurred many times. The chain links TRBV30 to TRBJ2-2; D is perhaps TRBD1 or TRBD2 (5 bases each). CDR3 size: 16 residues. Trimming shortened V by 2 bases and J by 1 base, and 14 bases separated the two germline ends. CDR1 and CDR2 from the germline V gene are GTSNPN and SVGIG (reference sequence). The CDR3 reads CAWSKPGRQNTGELFF. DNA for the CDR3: TGTGCCTGGAGTAAGCCGGGGCGACAGAACACCGGGGAGCTGTTTTTT.

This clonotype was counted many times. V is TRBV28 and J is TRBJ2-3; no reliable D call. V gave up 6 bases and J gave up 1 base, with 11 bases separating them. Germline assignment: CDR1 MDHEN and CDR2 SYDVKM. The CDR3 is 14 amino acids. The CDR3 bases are TGTGCCAGCAGCACCAGGTGGGGCACAGATACGCAGTATTTT. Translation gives CASSTRWGTDTQYF.

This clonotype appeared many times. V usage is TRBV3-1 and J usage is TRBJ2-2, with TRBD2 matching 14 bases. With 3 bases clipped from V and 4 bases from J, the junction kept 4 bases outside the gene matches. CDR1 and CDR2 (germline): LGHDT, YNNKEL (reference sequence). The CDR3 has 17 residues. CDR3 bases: TGTGCCAGCAGCCAGGGACTAGCGGGAGTAGGCACCGGGGAGCTGTTTTTT. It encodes CASSQGLAGVGTGELFF.

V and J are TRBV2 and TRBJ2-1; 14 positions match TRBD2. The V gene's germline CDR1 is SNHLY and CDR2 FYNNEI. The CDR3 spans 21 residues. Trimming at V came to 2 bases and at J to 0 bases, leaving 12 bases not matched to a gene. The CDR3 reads CASSESVTSGRASSSYNEQFF. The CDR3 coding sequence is TGTGCCAGCAGTGAATCGGTGACTAGCGGGAGGGCCTCCAGCTCCTACAATGAGCAGTTCTTC.

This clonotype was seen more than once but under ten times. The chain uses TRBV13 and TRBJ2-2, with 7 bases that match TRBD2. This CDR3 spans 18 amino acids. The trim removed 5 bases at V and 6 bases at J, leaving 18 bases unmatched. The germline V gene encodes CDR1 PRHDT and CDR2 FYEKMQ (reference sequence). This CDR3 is CASSSPRREPAGAGELFF. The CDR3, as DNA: TGTGCCAGCAGCAGCCCCCGGCGGGAGCCTGCCGGGGCCGGGGAGCTGTTTTTT.

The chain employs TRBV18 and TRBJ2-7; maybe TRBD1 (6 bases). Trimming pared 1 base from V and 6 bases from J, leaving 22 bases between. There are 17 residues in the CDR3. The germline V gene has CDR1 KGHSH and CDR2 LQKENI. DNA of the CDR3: TGTGCCAGCTCACCACTACAAAAACAGGGTTACTTCTCCGAGCAGTACTTC. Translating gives CASSPLQKQGYFSEQYF.

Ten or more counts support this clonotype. CDR3 DNA sequence: TGTGCCAGCAGCCGGACAGGGCGTACCTATAATTCACCCCTCCACTTT. Protein product: CASSRTGRTYNSPLHF. The chain uses TRBV11-2 and TRBJ1-6; TRBD1 aligns across 8 bases. The CDR3 spans 16 residues. With 5 bases clipped from V and 2 bases from J, the junction kept 5 bases outside the gene matches. Germline CDR1 SGHAT, CDR2 FQNNGV.

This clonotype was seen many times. In DNA, the CDR3 is TGTGCCAGCAGCCAAGAAGGGACAGTCTCCTACGAGCAGTACTTC. Protein product: CASSQEGTVSYEQYF. J is TRBJ2-7 and V is TRBV3-1; 7 bases are shared with TRBD1. V was clipped by 0 bases and J by 0 bases; unmatched bases: 2. The CDR3 consists of 15 residues. The germline CDR1 and CDR2 sequences are LGHDT and YNNKEL (reference sequence).

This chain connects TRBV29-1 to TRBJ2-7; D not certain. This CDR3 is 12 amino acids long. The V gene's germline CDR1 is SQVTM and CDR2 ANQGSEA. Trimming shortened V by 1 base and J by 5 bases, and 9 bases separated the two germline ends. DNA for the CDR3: TGCAGCGTTGAAGGGGCAAAGGACGAGCAGTACTTC. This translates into CSVEGAKDEQYF.

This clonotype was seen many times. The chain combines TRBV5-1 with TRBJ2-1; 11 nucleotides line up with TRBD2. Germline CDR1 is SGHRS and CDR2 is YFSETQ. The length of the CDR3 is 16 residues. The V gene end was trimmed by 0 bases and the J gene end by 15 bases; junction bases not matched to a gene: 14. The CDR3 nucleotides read TGCGCCAGCAGCTTGGCGGTAGGGACTAGCGGTTCGTCTCCGTTCTTC. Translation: CASSLAVGTSGSSPFF.

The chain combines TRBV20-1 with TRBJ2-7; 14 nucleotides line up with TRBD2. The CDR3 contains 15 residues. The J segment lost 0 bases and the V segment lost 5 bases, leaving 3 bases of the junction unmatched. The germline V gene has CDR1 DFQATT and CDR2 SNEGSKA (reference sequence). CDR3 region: CSASGTSGSSYEQYF. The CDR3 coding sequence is TGCAGTGCTTCCGGGACTAGCGGGAGCTCCTACGAGCAGTACTTC.

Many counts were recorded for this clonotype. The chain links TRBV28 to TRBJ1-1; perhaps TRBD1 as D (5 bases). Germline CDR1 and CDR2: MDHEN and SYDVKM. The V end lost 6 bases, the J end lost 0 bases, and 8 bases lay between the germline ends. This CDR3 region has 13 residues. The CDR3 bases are TGTGCCAGCAGGTTAGGGGTGAACACTGAAGCTTTCTTT. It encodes CASRLGVNTEAFF.

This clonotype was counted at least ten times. The CDR3 region has the DNA TGTGCCAGCGAACAGTACAATGAGCAGTTCTTC. Residues: CASEQYNEQFF. The chain employs TRBV3-1 and TRBJ2-1; D not certain. This CDR3 comprises 11 residues. V was trimmed by 8 bases and J by 4 bases, leaving 6 bases between them. Germline V gene data show CDR1 as LGHDT and CDR2 as YNNKEL (reference sequence).

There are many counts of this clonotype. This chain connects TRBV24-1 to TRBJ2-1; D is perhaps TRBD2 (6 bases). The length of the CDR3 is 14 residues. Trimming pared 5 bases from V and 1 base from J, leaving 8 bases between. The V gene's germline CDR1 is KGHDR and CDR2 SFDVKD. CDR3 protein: CATSVGGSYNEQFF. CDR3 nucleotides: TGTGCCACCAGTGTGGGAGGTTCCTACAATGAGCAGTTCTTC.